This record covers a single T cell receptor beta chain. Antigen specificity is unknown. The sample comes from a study of T cell responses to AZD1222 COVID-19 vaccine. Some clones are missing from TCRdb's copy, which holds only in-frame ones; the method was immunoSEQ multiplex PCR. Counted here are about 110,000 clones, around nine tenths occurring once; the ten biggest clones make up 6.2%. Overall study findings and caveats: An increase in Spike-specific TCR breadth and depth was observed after two AZD1222 doses. Possibly, clonal diversity was underestimated; donors were largely white British and included more females.

Germline V gene sequence: CDR1 MNHEY, CDR2 SVGAGI. The CDR3 extends over 11 amino acids. The clonotype comes from an adult who received the AZD1222 COVID-19 vaccine. The chain is built from TRBV6-5 and TRBJ1-3; D ambiguous. The sample was peripheral blood, taken 28 days after the second AZD1222 dose. CDR3 sequence reads: CASGSGNTIYF. Written as DNA, the CDR3 is TGTGCGTCGGGGTCCGGAAACACCATATATTTT.